A single sample gave rise to the 27 T cell receptor beta chains below, sequenced in a study of T-cell memory formation after mild COVID-19. TCRdb analysed the 5' RACE reads with MiXCR anew, one entry per CDR3 protein. This sample has just over 350,000 distinct CDR3 sequences, with approximately 14% found just once. The sample consisted of PBMCs or a T cell subset sorted from them (not recorded which). Receptors were obtained from a man aged 18 to 30 who had mild COVID-19 (a few samples of this study predate the infection). Cell type and time point are not known.

The chain combines TRBV5-4 with TRBJ2-3; the match to TRBD2 covers 13 bases. With 4 bases clipped from V and 2 bases from J, the junction kept 4 bases outside the gene matches. Germline V gene sequence: CDR1 SGHNT, CDR2 YYREEE (reference sequence). The CDR3 sequence is 16 residues long. For the CDR3, the DNA is TGTGCCAGCAGCCCTGGACTAGCGGGGGTCACAGATACGCAGTATTTT. It encodes CASSPGLAGVTDTQYF.

This clonotype was detected many times. The chain has TRBV21-1 and TRBJ2-5; the DNA was not used to check the table's D call, TRBD2. TRBV21-1 is a documented pseudogene. The CDR3 sequence is 20 residues long. The chain's CDR3 is CASSNNYSIPGTREKETQYF. As DNA, the CDR3 is TGTGCCAGCAGCAATAACTACTCCATTCCCGGGACTAGGGAAAAGGAGACCCAGTACTTC.

This clonotype occurred many times. CDR3 sequence: CASSTGNTGELFF. The CDR3 region has the DNA TGTGCCAGCAGTACAGGGAACACCGGGGAGCTGTTTTTT. The rearrangement uses TRBV12-3 or TRBV12-4 and TRBJ2-2, with a tentative D call TRBD1 (5 bases). V gave up 5 bases and J gave up 1 base, with 5 bases separating them. The CDR3 length is 13 residues.

This clonotype was counted at least ten times. This rearrangement joins TRBV7-9 to TRBJ2-7; D is perhaps TRBD2 (6 bases). This CDR3 is built from 13 residues. Trimming pared 5 bases from V and 1 base from J, leaving 9 bases between. CDR1 and CDR2 from the germline V gene are SEHNR and FQNEAQ (reference sequence). The CDR3 DNA is TGTGCCAGCAGCCGTGGGACTTCCTACGAGCAGTACTTC. Translating gives CASSRGTSYEQYF.

V and J are TRBV3-1 and TRBJ2-3; D possibly corresponds to TRBD2 (6 bases). V lost 0 bases, J lost 6 bases, and 13 bases lay in between. This CDR3 is 15 amino acids long. Per germline, CDR1 LGHDT and CDR2 YNNKEL (reference sequence). The CDR3 here is CASSQESGLGDTQYF. The CDR3 DNA sequence: TGTGCCAGCAGCCAAGAGAGCGGGTTGGGGGATACGCAGTATTTT.

This chain connects TRBV7-9 to TRBJ2-5; 7 positions match TRBD1. This CDR3 region has 15 residues. Germline CDR1 SEHNR, CDR2 FQNEAQ (reference sequence). J was trimmed by 2 bases and V by 5 bases; bases with no gene match: 8. The CDR3 reads CASSPSTGRQETQYF. As DNA, the CDR3 is TGTGCCAGCAGCCCCTCGACAGGGCGACAAGAGACCCAGTACTTC.

This chain connects TRBV4-3 to TRBJ2-2; 11 positions match TRBD2. V dropped 5 bases and J dropped 3; count of bases not matched to a gene: 5. CDR1 and CDR2 (germline): LGHNA, YSLEER. CDR3 length equals 16 residues. The CDR3 spells CASSVLAGADTGELFF. The DNA for the CDR3 is TGCGCCAGCAGCGTACTAGCGGGGGCCGACACCGGGGAGCTGTTTTTT.

The chain is built from TRBV12-3 or TRBV12-4 and TRBJ2-2; 7 positions match TRBD1. This CDR3 is 15 amino acids long. Trimming at V came to 6 bases and at J to 6 bases, leaving 10 bases not matched to a gene. The CDR3 sequence: CASSLNRGRPGELFF. DNA of the CDR3: TGTGCCAGCAGCCTCAACAGGGGCCGGCCCGGGGAGCTGTTTTTT.

The chain's CDR3 is CASTAKRGLQETQYF. The CDR3 DNA reads as TGTGCCAGCACTGCAAAAAGGGGGCTCCAAGAGACCCAGTACTTC. The chain has TRBV12-3 or TRBV12-4 and TRBJ2-5; 7 nucleotides line up with TRBD1. Losses at the gene ends were 7 bases for V and 1 base for J; bases not matched to a gene: 9. The CDR3 consists of 15 residues.

The chain carries TRBV4-1 and TRBJ1-6, with TRBD1 matching over 7 bases. With V trimmed by 0 bases and J by 7 bases, 15 bases remained unmatched. This CDR3 region has 19 residues. Germline V gene data show CDR1 as MGHRA and CDR2 as YSYEKL. As DNA, the CDR3 is TGCGCCAGCAGCCAAGAACCAAGTGCAGGGGGATATTGGAATTCACCCCTCCACTTT. This codes for CASSQEPSAGGYWNSPLHF.

In its sample, this clonotype was seen many times. V gene TRBV11-2 combines with J gene TRBJ2-7, with D possibly being TRBD2 (5 bases). The CDR3 spans 13 residues. Germline V CDR1 and CDR2: SGHAT, FQNNGV. Trimming took 2 bases from V and 5 from J, leaving 10 bases between them. The CDR3 region has the DNA TGTGCCAGCAGCTTACCTAGCATCCACGAGCAGTACTTC. It is translated as CASSLPSIHEQYF.

This clonotype has just a few counts. The V and J genes are TRBV27 and TRBJ1-5; TRBD1 agrees at 7 bases. The V and J ends lost 6 bases and 6 bases, in that order; junction bases with no gene match: 17. CDR1 and CDR2 from the germline V gene are MNHEY and SMNVEV (reference sequence). The CDR3 contains 17 residues. As DNA, the CDR3 is TGTGCCAGCAGCCTAATCCGGGACAGAAAGGGCGCTCAGCCCCAGCATTTT. The encoded protein is CASSLIRDRKGAQPQHF.

This clonotype was seen more than once but under ten times. V usage is TRBV28 and J usage is TRBJ2-7; D is ambiguous. The V gene's germline CDR1 is MDHEN and CDR2 SYDVKM. V shed 3 bases and J shed 2 bases, with 14 bases lying between them. The CDR3 covers 15 residues. This chain's CDR3 is CASSFSPGPPYEQYV. The CDR3 DNA is TGTGCCAGCAGTTTCTCACCCGGGCCACCCTACGAGCAGTACGTC.

The chain has TRBV20-1 and TRBJ1-5, with D possibly TRBD1 on 5 matching bases. The CDR3 totals 15 residues. Trimming pared 6 bases from V and 0 bases from J, leaving 15 bases between. CDR1 and CDR2 (germline): DFQATT, SNEGSKA (reference sequence). This chain's CDR3 is CSAPDSRNSNQPQHF. DNA for the CDR3: TGCAGTGCGCCCGACAGTCGCAATAGCAATCAGCCCCAGCATTTT.

The sample holds a few counts of this clonotype. V and J are TRBV11-2 and TRBJ1-1, with 8 positions matching TRBD1. This CDR3 has 15 residues. Germline CDR1 SGHAT, CDR2 FQNNGV. Trimming at V came to 4 bases and at J to 4 bases, leaving 8 bases not matched to a gene. The CDR3 DNA reads as TGTGCCAGCAGCTCCTGGGCAGGGGGCTCCACTGAAGCTTTCTTT. Translating gives CASSSWAGGSTEAFF.

The chain links TRBV6-5 to TRBJ1-1, with TRBD1 matching 7 bases. Germline-derived CDR1 and CDR2 are MNHEY and SVGAGI. The ends lost 4 bases at V and 8 bases at J; junction bases unmatched: 1. The CDR3 is 11 residues long. The CDR3 here is CASSSDREAFF. The DNA of the CDR3 is TGTGCCAGCAGTTCGGACAGGGAAGCTTTCTTT.

This clonotype was counted ten times or more. This chain links TRBV20-1 with TRBJ1-1; TRBD1 might be the D (5 bases). The CDR3 extends over 13 amino acids. The germline CDR1 and CDR2 sequences are DFQATT and SNEGSKA (reference sequence). The germline V and J ends were trimmed by 3 bases and 3 bases, with 11 bases remaining between them. The CDR3 bases are TGCAGTGCTAGGGCAGGGATGGACACTGAAGCTTTCTTT. Its protein is CSARAGMDTEAFF.

This clonotype was detected many times. V usage is TRBV5-1 and J usage is TRBJ2-3, with 8 nucleotides matching TRBD1. Germline loops: CDR1 SGHRS, CDR2 YFSETQ. V shed 3 bases, J shed 0 bases, and the junction held 12 bases outside the gene matches. This CDR3 has 18 residues. This CDR3 reads CASSYGQGTPASTDTQYF. CDR3 coding DNA: TGCGCCAGCAGCTACGGACAGGGAACTCCTGCTAGCACAGATACGCAGTATTTT.

This clonotype turned up a few times. The V gene is TRBV14, the J gene TRBJ1-2, with D perhaps matching TRBD1 (5 bases). This CDR3 is built from 14 residues. Trimming stripped 0 bases from V and 7 bases from J, with 12 bases between. CDR1 and CDR2 (germline): SGHDN, FVKESK. The chain's CDR3 is CASSQDWQGGGYTF. The CDR3 DNA reads TGTGCCAGCAGCCAAGACTGGCAGGGTGGTGGCTACACCTTC.

This sequence joins TRBV3-1 and TRBJ2-3; no definite D call. Germline V gene lookup returns CDR1 LGHDT and CDR2 YNNKEL (reference sequence). This CDR3 contains 14 residues. V was pared by 0 bases and J by 0 bases, with 4 bases between. The CDR3 reads CASSQEVSTDTQYF. CDR3 DNA sequence: TGTGCCAGCAGCCAAGAAGTAAGCACAGATACGCAGTATTTT.

The chain uses TRBV5-1 and TRBJ2-5; 12 bases are a match to TRBD2. The J segment lost 2 bases and the V segment lost 5 bases, leaving 4 bases of the junction unmatched. The CDR3 extends over 15 amino acids. The germline CDR1 and CDR2 sequences are SGHRS and YFSETQ. Here the CDR3 reads CASRLAGGRQETQYF. CDR3 in DNA: TGCGCCAGCAGACTAGCGGGGGGTCGTCAAGAGACCCAGTACTTC.

The chain combines TRBV7-9 with TRBJ1-1; D gene uncertain. Germline V gene sequence: CDR1 SEHNR, CDR2 FQNEAQ (reference sequence). V lost 0 bases to trimming and J lost 10 bases, with 6 bases between them. The CDR3 is made up of 11 amino acids. The CDR3 coding sequence is TGTGCCAGCAGCTTAGCTGGAAGAGCTTTCTTT. Translating gives CASSLAGRAFF.

This clonotype occurred a few times. This chain links TRBV7-3 with TRBJ2-2, with a possible D match to TRBD2 (6 bases). The V end was cut by 2 bases, the J end by 2 bases, with 9 bases between. The CDR3 runs to 15 residues. Germline V lookup: CDR1 SGHTA, CDR2 FQGTGA. The CDR3 protein is CASSLGRHNTGELFF. The CDR3 DNA reads as TGTGCCAGCAGCTTAGGGAGGCATAACACCGGGGAGCTGTTTTTT.

There are a few counts of this clonotype. The chain carries TRBV3-1 and TRBJ2-1; D perhaps matches TRBD2 (6 bases). V was cut by 5 bases and J by 5 bases, with 16 bases left in between. CDR1 is LGHDT, CDR2 YNNKEL, per germline (reference sequence). The CDR3 covers 15 residues. The CDR3 coding sequence is TGTGCCAGCAGCGACATGTTGGGAGGACACAATGAGCAGTTCTTC. It is translated as CASSDMLGGHNEQFF.

The V call is TRBV7-2, the J call TRBJ2-1; weak D call: TRBD1 (7 bases). V was shortened by 2 bases and J by 7 bases, with 18 bases between the two germline ends. The CDR3 is 16 residues long. In germline, CDR1 is SGHTA, CDR2 FQGNSA. CDR3 bases: TGTGCCAGCAGCTTAATGGATCGGAGGGGGCGGAATGAGCAGTTCTTC. Protein sequence: CASSLMDRRGRNEQFF. Looking up the rest from reference TRBV7-2 and TRBJ2-1 gives the full variable domain: GAGVSQSPSNKVTEKGKDVELRCDPISGHTALYWYRQSLGQGLEFLIYFQGNSAPDKSGLPSDRFSAERTGGSVSTLTIQRTQQEDSAVYLCASSLMDRRGRNEQFFGPGTRLTVL.

In its sample, this clonotype was seen many times. V usage is TRBV7-6 and J usage is TRBJ2-2, with 12 bases that match TRBD1. Germline-derived CDR1 and CDR2 are SGHVS and FNYEAQ. The CDR3 is 17 residues long. The trim removed 5 bases at V and 4 bases at J, leaving 8 bases unmatched. CDR3 protein: CASSQRGTGGITGELFF. The CDR3 DNA sequence: TGTGCCAGCAGCCAAAGAGGGACAGGGGGCATCACCGGGGAGCTGTTTTTT.

In this sample, this clonotype turned up once. Being one base from a much bigger clone, this may be a read error. The rearrangement uses TRBV12-3 or TRBV12-4 and TRBJ1-1; D possibly corresponds to TRBD1 (5 bases). The CDR3 contains 12 residues. Trimming cost V 2 bases and J 6 bases, with 7 bases left between them. The CDR3 reads CASSLQGPEAFF. The CDR3 DNA sequence: TGTGCCAGCAGTTTACAGGGCCCTGAAGCTTTCTTT.